This is a list of T cell receptor beta chains from one sample in a study of shared clonotypes between healthy human individuals. TCRdb's table, derived via immunoSEQ multiplex PCR, lists solely in-frame clones and lacks some. The sample shows about 1,800,000 clones, 85% to 95% of them seen only once. The sequencing input was naive CD8+ T cells sorted from blood. The origin of the receptors is a man aged 18 to 30 in good health. Both conserved end residues are part of each CDR3. D genes are given only for firm matches. A row's size may be missing; if present it is once, few, many or a size class.

v_call,clone_size,j_call,d_call,cdr3_nt,cdr3_aa
TRBV9,-,TRBJ1-3,-,TGTGCCAGCAGCGCCTCGGGAAACTCTGGAAACACCATATATTTT,CASSASGNSGNTIYF
TRBV7-2,-,TRBJ2-5,-,TGTGCCAGCAGCTTAGGTCCCGGGGAGACCCAGTACTTC,CASSLGPGETQYF
TRBV15,-,TRBJ2-4,TRBD1,TGTGCCACCAGCATCAATACAGGGGGAAGACTAGCCAAAAACATTCAGTACTTC,CATSINTGGRLAKNIQYF
TRBV9,-,TRBJ1-5,-,TGTGCCAGCAGCTCCGAAGGGGTTAGCAATCAGCCCCAGCATTTT,CASSSEGVSNQPQHF
TRBV5-1,-,TRBJ2-1,-,TGCGCCAGCCACGATGGACAGACATTATACAATGAGCAGTTCTTC,CASHDGQTLYNEQFF
TRBV5-1,-,TRBJ2-5,TRBD1,TGCGCCAGCAGCTTGACTCCACAGGGGTTAGAGACCCAGTACTTC,CASSLTPQGLETQYF
TRBV7-7,once,TRBJ2-5,-,TGTGCTAGCAGCCCCCGGGACTCAGGGGGCCAAGAGACCCAGTACTTC,CASSPRDSGGQETQYF
TRBV5-6,few,TRBJ2-7,-,TGTGCCAGCAGCTTGGGGACCTACGAGCAGTACTTC,CASSLGTYEQYF
TRBV6-5,once,TRBJ1-2,-,TGTGCCAGCAGTCCTTGGGACCGCGCGTACTATGGCTACACCTTC,CASSPWDRAYYGYTF
TRBV11-2,-,TRBJ2-1,-,TGTGCCAGCAGCTTGGGAAGGGATGAGCAGTTCTTC,CASSLGRDEQFF
TRBV29-1,once,TRBJ2-7,TRBD1,TGCAGCGTCCAGGGACAGATCTACGAGCAGTACTTC,CSVQGQIYEQYF